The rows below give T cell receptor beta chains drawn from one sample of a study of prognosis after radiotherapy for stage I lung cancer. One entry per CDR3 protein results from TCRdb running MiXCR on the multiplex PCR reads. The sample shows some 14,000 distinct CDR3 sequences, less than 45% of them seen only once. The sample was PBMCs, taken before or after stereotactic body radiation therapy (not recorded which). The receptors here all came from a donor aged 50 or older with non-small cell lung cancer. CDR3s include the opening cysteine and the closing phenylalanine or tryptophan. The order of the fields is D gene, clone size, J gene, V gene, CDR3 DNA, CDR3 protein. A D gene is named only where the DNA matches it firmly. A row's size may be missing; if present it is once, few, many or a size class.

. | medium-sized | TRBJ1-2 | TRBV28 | TGTGCCAGCAGCCTCGGACAGCCCGATGGCTACACCTTC | CASSLGQPDGYTF
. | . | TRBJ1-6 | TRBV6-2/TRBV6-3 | TGTGCCAGCAGTTACATCAGGAGAGGGGTATCTAATTCACCCCTCCACTTT | CASSYIRRGVSNSPLHF
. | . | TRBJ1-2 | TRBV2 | TGTGCCATCCTTGGACAGACCCTTAACTATGGCTACACCTTC | CAILGQTLNYGYTF
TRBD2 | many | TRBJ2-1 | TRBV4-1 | TGCGCCAGCAGCTTTAATAGCGGGGTCCCCTCCTACAATGAGCAGTTCTTC | CASSFNSGVPSYNEQFF
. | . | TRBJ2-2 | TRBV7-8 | TGTGCCAGCAGCTTATATGGAACAGGGCGGAACACCGGGGAGCTGTTTTTT | CASSLYGTGRNTGELFF
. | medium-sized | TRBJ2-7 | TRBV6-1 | TGTGCCAGCAGTGGACAGGGAGGGAATTCCTACGAGCAGTACTTC | CASSGQGGNSYEQYF
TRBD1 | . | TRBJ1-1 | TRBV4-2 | TGTGCCAGCAGCCAAGATGTGATGGGTGCAGGGGGTACCACTGAAGCTTTCTTT | CASSQDVMGAGGTTEAFF
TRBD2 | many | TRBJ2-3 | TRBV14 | TGTGCCAGCAGCCAAGATGTAGCGGGAACTAGCACAGATACGCAGTATTTT | CASSQDVAGTSTDTQYF
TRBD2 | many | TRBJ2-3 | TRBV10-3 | TGTGCCATCACTCCGGGGGGGCTTGGCACAGATACGCAGTATTTT | CAITPGGLGTDTQYF
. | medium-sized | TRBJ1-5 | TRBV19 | TGTGCCAGTAATAAGGAATTGCTAGGCAATCAGCCCCAGCATTTT | CASNKELLGNQPQHF
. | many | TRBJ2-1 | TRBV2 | TGTGCCAGCAGGACCGCGAGCCTACAAAATGAGCAGTTCTTC | CASRTASLQNEQFF
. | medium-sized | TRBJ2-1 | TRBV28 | TGTGCCAGCAGTTCTTCAGGGCGGAGCTCCTACAATGAGCAGTTCTTC | CASSSSGRSSYNEQFF
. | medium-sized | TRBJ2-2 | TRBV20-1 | TGCAGTGCTAGGGGTGGTCTAGACGATACAGGCGGGGAGCTGTTTTTT | CSARGGLDDTGGELFF
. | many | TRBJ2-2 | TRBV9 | TGTGCCAGCAGCTGGGACATTTACACCGGGGAGCTGTTTTTT | CASSWDIYTGELFF
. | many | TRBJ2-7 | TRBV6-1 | TGTGCCAGCAGCCTGGGGGGGCGCGACGAGCAGTACTTC | CASSLGGRDEQYF
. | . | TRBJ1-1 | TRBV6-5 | TGTGCCAGCAGTTACTCGACCGTTATGAACACTGAAGCTTTCTTT | CASSYSTVMNTEAFF
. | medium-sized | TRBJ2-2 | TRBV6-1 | TGTGCCAGCAGTGAAGCGGGGTTGAACACCGGGGAGCTGTTTTTT | CASSEAGLNTGELFF
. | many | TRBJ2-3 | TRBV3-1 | TGTGCCAGCAGCCGCCAAAGTGCAAGGGGATGGCTTTTAGCAGATACGCAGTATTTT | CASSRQSARGWLLADTQYF
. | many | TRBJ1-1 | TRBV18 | TGTGCCAGCTCACCACCGAGTCAGGGGTCGAACACTGAAGCTTTCTTT | CASSPPSQGSNTEAFF
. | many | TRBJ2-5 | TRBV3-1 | TGTGCCAGCAGCCTTGGCCGGGACGGAAAGTACTTC | CASSLGRDGKYF
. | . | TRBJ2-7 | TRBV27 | TGTGCCAGCAGTTTGTGGGAAGGGCGTGAGTGTCCCTCGAGCGTGCAGTACTTC | CASSLWEGRECPSSVQYF
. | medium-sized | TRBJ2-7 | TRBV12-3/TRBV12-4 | TGTGCCAGCAGCCCCACAGGGCACGAGCAGTACTTC | CASSPTGHEQYF
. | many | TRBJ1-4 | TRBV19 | TGTGCCAGTAGTCCGGAGGTTAATGAAAAACTGTTTTTT | CASSPEVNEKLFF
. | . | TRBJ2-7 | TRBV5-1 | TGCGCCAGCAGCTGCAACAGGGTTCTATCCCACGAGCAGTACTTC | CASSCNRVLSHEQYF
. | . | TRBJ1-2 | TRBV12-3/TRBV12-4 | TGTGCCAGCATTTTATTGACGGGATATGGCTACACCTTT | CASILLTGYGYTF
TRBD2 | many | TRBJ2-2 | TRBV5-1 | TGCGCCAGCAGCTTCAGTAGCGGGGGGACCGGGGAGCTGTTTTTT | CASSFSSGGTGELFF
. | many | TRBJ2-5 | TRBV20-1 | TGCAGTGCCCAGAGGGTGTACCAAGAGACCCAGTACTTC | CSAQRVYQETQYF